This T cell receptor beta chain was sequenced for a study of blood T cell repertoires in COVID-19. As for the study in general: PBMCs, B-cell-depleted T cells, or T cells provided the cDNA or gDNA that made up the material.

The V and J ends lost 0 bases and 0 bases respectively, with 6 bases between them. This CDR3 is built from 15 residues. Germline V lookup: CDR1 MNHEY, CDR2 SVGAGI. Authors' data handling: For nucleated cells, counts were estimated from reference gene primer amplification. The assay was immunoSEQ multiplex PCR, and TCRdb's table has in-frame clones only and misses some. V and J calls and clone size are those listed in that table; D and trimming were worked out from the DNA. The sample has about 150,000 clones, roughly nine tenths seen once. The J gene is TRBJ1-3, the V gene TRBV6-5, with D possibly matching TRBD1 (5 bases). The TCR was taken from a woman aged 70-85 years with acute or convalescent COVID-19. The sequencing sample was made of peripheral blood. The CDR3 protein is CASSYSGGSGNTIYF. Written as DNA, the CDR3 is TGTGCCAGCAGTTACTCGGGGGGCTCTGGAAACACCATATATTTT.